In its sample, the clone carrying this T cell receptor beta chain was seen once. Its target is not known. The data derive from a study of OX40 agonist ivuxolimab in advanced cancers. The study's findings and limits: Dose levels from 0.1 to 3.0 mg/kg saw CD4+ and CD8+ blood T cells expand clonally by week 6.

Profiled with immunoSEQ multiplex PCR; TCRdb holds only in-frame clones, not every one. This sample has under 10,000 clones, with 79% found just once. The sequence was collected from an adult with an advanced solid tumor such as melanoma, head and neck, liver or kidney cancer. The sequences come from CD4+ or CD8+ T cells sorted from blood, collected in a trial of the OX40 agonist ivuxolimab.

CDR3 DNA: TGTGCCAGTAGCTTGGGATCGAACACCGGGGAGCTGTTTTTT. Translating it yields CASSLGSNTGELFF. The rearrangement joins TRBV19 to TRBJ2-2; D call uncertain. Germline V lookup: CDR1 LNHDA, CDR2 SQIVND (reference sequence). Trimming took off 6 bases at V and 0 bases at J, with 8 bases between the two ends. CDR3 size: 14 residues.